This T cell receptor (beta chain) was sequenced during a study of blood T cell repertoires in COVID-19. The germline gives CDR1 SGHRS, CDR2 YFSETQ. V dropped 5 bases and J dropped 2 bases, with 13 bases sitting between them. This CDR3 has 15 residues. The assay was immunoSEQ multiplex PCR, and TCRdb's table has in-frame clones only and misses some. The data show more than 300,000 clones, with 88% seen just once and 1.2% held by the top ten. Clinical histories supplied by participants themselves formed the basis of cohort assignment. Input material: PBMCs or T cells enriched from blood (not recorded which). The sequence was obtained from a woman under 30 who had recovered from COVID-19. The chain uses TRBV5-1 and TRBJ2-2; a possible D gene is TRBD2 (5 bases). For the CDR3, the DNA is TGCGCCAGCAGGCCGAGGGCGACTAACACCGGGGAGCTGTTTTTT. This gives the protein CASRPRATNTGELFF.